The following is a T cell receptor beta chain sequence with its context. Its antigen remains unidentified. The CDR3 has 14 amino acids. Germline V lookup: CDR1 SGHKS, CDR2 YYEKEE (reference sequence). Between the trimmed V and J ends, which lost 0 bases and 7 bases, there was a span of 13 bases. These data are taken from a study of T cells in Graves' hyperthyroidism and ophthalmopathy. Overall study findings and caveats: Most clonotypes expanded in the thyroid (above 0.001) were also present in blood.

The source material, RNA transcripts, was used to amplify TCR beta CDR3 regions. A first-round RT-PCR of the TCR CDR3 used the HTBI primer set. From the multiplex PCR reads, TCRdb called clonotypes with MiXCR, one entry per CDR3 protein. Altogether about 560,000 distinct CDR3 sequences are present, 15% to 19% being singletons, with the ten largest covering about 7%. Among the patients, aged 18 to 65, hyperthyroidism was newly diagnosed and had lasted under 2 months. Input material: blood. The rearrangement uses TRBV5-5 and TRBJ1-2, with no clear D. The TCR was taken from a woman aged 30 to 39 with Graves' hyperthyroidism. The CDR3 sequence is CASSLESLLGGYTF. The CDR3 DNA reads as TGTGCCAGCAGCTTGGAAAGCCTCCTCGGTGGCTACACCTTC. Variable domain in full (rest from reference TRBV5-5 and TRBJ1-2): DAGVTQSPTHLIKTRGQQVTLRCSPISGHKSVSWYQQVLGQGPQFIFQYYEKEERGRGNFPDRFSARQFPNYSSELNVNALLLGDSALYLCASSLESLLGGYTFGSGTRLTVV.